This TCR beta chain was observed in a study of blood T cell repertoires in COVID-19. About the research overall: Researchers got acute and convalescent COVID-19 samples from the United States, Italy and Spain. Nucleic acid was either cDNA or gDNA, and it came from T cells, B-cell-depleted T cells, or PBMCs.

In the source study's methods: Estimated nucleated cell counts came from reference gene primer amplification. The method was immunoSEQ multiplex PCR; TCRdb's version includes in-frame clones alone and lacks a portion of them. The V and J calls and clone size are taken from that table; D and trimming were inferred from the DNA. The sample yields fewer than 400,000 clones, around 85% seen once. Trimming took off 7 bases at V and 5 bases at J, with 18 bases between the two ends. Germline CDR1 is LNHDA and CDR2 is SQIVND (reference sequence). The CDR3 totals 15 residues. This chain uses TRBV19 with TRBJ1-5; possibly TRBD1 for D (5 bases). The TCR sequence derives from a woman under 30 with acute or convalescent COVID-19. Sequenced sample: peripheral blood. The CDR3 is CASMQGMGRDQPQHF. The DNA for the CDR3 is TGTGCCAGTATGCAGGGTATGGGTCGGGATCAGCCCCAGCATTTT. Full variable domain (rest looked up from reference TRBV19 and TRBJ1-5): DGGITQSPKYLFRKEGQNVTLSCEQNLNHDAMYWYRQDPGQGLRLIYYSQIVNDFQKGDIAEGYSVSREKKESFPLTVTSAQKNPTAFYLCASMQGMGRDQPQHFGDGTRLSIL.